This TCR beta chain emerged from a study of cytomegalovirus exposure and HLA in healthy donors. For the study at large: Early release data held roughly 90 million unique TCRs from HLA-typed donors. Study-wide points: In terms of immune exposure information, only CMV serostatus was available. A link between a missense DCLRE1C variant and TCR beta V- and J-gene trimming emerged from a later analysis.

In the case of this clone: The antigen is undetermined.

PCR employed 60 Vbeta and 13 Jbeta primers. TCRdb's copy holds only in-frame clones and misses some; the assay was immunoSEQ multiplex PCR. The repertoire has 150,000 to 200,000 clones, around 84% of them found once; the top ten carry 7% to 9.5%. The CDR3 totals 17 residues. Germline-derived CDR1 and CDR2 are MDHEN and SYDVKM. Trimming cost V 6 bases and J 4 bases; bases outside gene matches: 14. The chain carries TRBV28 and TRBJ2-3; 9 bases agree with TRBD1. This clonotype was sampled from a male donor in good health and CMV-seropositive. What was sequenced was PBMCs. CDR3 coding DNA: TGTGCCAGCAGCCCTACCTTAGGGACAGGGTGGGCAGATACGCAGTATTTT. It encodes CASSPTLGTGWADTQYF.